A single sample is the source of the 18 T cell receptor beta chains below, sequenced in a study of vaccination and CD4 T cells after COVID-19. Treatment denoted: approximately 9-day PBMC culture with coronavirus spike peptide pools or control peptides (ViraFEST assay). With the Oncomine TCR Beta short-read assay, DNA from cultured CD4+ T cells was sequenced. Using its own MiXCR run on the PCR reads, TCRdb lists one record per CDR3 protein. Here the sample spans 8,700 or so distinct CDR3 sequences, around 63% being singletons. Their antigen targets remain unknown. The sequencing here drew on CD4+ T cells from blood, cultured in vitro, taken before SARS-CoV-2 vaccination. The receptors were gathered from a human donor who had recovered from COVID-19.

The rearrangement joins TRBV24-1 to TRBJ2-3; D is perhaps TRBD1 (6 bases). The CDR3 sequence is 16 residues long. V lost 7 bases and J lost 2, with 18 bases in between. Germline lookup yields CDR1 KGHDR and CDR2 SFDVKD. CDR3 sequence reads: CATSPQGPGYTDTQYF. The CDR3 coding sequence is TGTGCCACCAGCCCTCAGGGGCCGGGGTACACAGATACGCAGTATTTT.

This clonotype has a single count. For the CDR3, the DNA is TGTGCCAGCAGCGTTTACGGGACTACACGTCCCTACGAGCAGTACTTC. Its protein is CASSVYGTTRPYEQYF. This chain joins TRBV9 and TRBJ2-7, with 7 bases aligning to TRBD2. Germline lookup yields CDR1 SGDLS and CDR2 YYNGEE. V shed 2 bases, J shed 2 bases, and the junction held 10 bases outside the gene matches. This CDR3 is 16 amino acids long.

The chain combines TRBV20-1 with TRBJ2-1; 8 bases are a match to TRBD2. The CDR3 consists of 14 residues. The V and J ends lost 2 bases and 8 bases, in that order; junction bases with no gene match: 8. From germline, CDR1 is DFQATT and CDR2 SNEGSKA (reference sequence). Here the CDR3 reads CSARNPGGDYEQFF. Written as DNA, the CDR3 is TGCAGTGCTAGAAACCCCGGGGGGGACTATGAGCAGTTCTTC.

This chain joins TRBV4-3 and TRBJ2-3, with 10 bases that match TRBD2. This CDR3 has 15 residues. J lost 4 bases, V lost 3 bases, and 4 bases had no gene match. Looked up from germline, CDR1 is LGHNA and CDR2 is YSLEER. The CDR3 bases are TGCGCCAGCAGCCATGGAGCGGGAGGGTCAGATACGCAGTATTTT. Protein sequence: CASSHGAGGSDTQYF.

J is TRBJ1-5 and V is TRBV19; D perhaps matches TRBD1 (5 bases). The germline CDR1 and CDR2 sequences are LNHDA and SQIVND (reference sequence). The CDR3 is made up of 13 amino acids. The V and J ends lost 3 bases and 2 bases respectively, with 5 bases between them. This CDR3 reads CASSMTGNQPQHF. CDR3 nucleotide sequence: TGTGCCAGTAGTATGACAGGCAATCAGCCCCAGCATTTT. The complete variable domain, with remaining parts taken from reference TRBV19 and TRBJ1-5, reads DGGITQSPKYLFRKEGQNVTLSCEQNLNHDAMYWYRQDPGQGLRLIYYSQIVNDFQKGDIAEGYSVSREKKESFPLTVTSAQKNPTAFYLCASSMTGNQPQHFGDGTRLSIL.

This sequence joins TRBV28 and TRBJ1-5; possible D gene TRBD1, 5 bases. Per the germline V gene, CDR1 is MDHEN and CDR2 is SYDVKM. V was pared by 6 bases and J by 2 bases, with 5 bases between. The length of the CDR3 is 12 residues. The DNA of the CDR3 is TGTGCCAGCAGAGGGGGCAATCAGCCCCAGCATTTT. Translating gives CASRGGNQPQHF.

The V call is TRBV6-1, the J call TRBJ1-5; D gene uncertain. The CDR3 is 12 residues long. From germline, CDR1 is MNHNS and CDR2 SASEGT. Deletions cut 6 bases from V and 1 base from J, with 4 bases between. CDR3 nucleotide sequence: TGTGCCAGCAGGAACAGCAATCAGCCCCAGCATTTT. Its protein product is CASRNSNQPQHF.

This chain connects TRBV4-1 to TRBJ2-5; 13 bases match TRBD2. J was trimmed by 0 bases and V by 5 bases; bases with no gene match: 12. Germline lookup yields CDR1 MGHRA and CDR2 YSYEKL. This CDR3 comprises 19 residues. The CDR3 is CASSRTSGRADKYQETQYF. CDR3 sequence (DNA): TGCGCCAGCAGCAGAACTAGCGGGAGGGCCGATAAGTACCAAGAGACCCAGTACTTC.

This clonotype is large within its sample. V and J are TRBV7-9 and TRBJ2-7, with D unresolved. In germline, CDR1 is SEHNR, CDR2 FQNEAQ (reference sequence). The germline V and J ends were trimmed by 2 bases and 4 bases, with 3 bases remaining between them. This CDR3 comprises 11 residues. In nucleotides, the CDR3 is TGTGCCAGCAGCTTAACTTACGAGCAGTACTTC. Its translation is CASSLTYEQYF.

This clonotype was counted once. CDR3 sequence: CASSPRTGGETQYF. The CDR3 nucleotides read TGTGCCAGCAGCCCACGGACAGGGGGAGAGACCCAGTACTTC. The chain couples TRBV7-2 to TRBJ2-5; 10 bases align to TRBD1. J gave up 4 bases and V 5 bases, and 4 bases lay outside the gene matches. There are 14 residues in the CDR3. In germline, CDR1 is SGHTA, CDR2 FQGNSA.

The V and J genes are TRBV20-1 and TRBJ2-5, with 9 bases lining up with TRBD1. J gave up 5 bases and V 6 bases, and 13 bases lay outside the gene matches. The CDR3 length is 15 residues. Germline V gene sequence: CDR1 DFQATT, CDR2 SNEGSKA (reference sequence). CDR3 bases: TGCAGTGCGGACGGGGACAGGGAAGAGGAGGAGACCCAGTACTTC. Its protein product is CSADGDREEEETQYF.

This chain connects TRBV24-1 to TRBJ1-2; a weak D match, TRBD1 (6 bases). Trimming cost V 0 bases and J 4 bases, with 11 bases left between them. Looked up from germline, CDR1 is KGHDR and CDR2 is SFDVKD. The CDR3 has 15 residues. CDR3 loop: CATSDLQSGVYGYTF. CDR3 in DNA: TGTGCCACCAGTGATTTGCAATCAGGGGTCTATGGCTACACCTTC.

The chain employs TRBV28 and TRBJ2-7; D may match TRBD1 or TRBD2 (6 bases each). The CDR3 extends over 12 amino acids. Trimming pared 6 bases from V and 5 bases from J, leaving 11 bases between. Germline CDR1 is MDHEN and CDR2 is SYDVKM. CDR3 loop: CASSGGRNEQYF. DNA of the CDR3: TGTGCCAGCAGCGGGGGCCGAAACGAGCAGTACTTC.

This clonotype has a handful of counts. V and J are TRBV24-1 and TRBJ2-5, with 7 bases fitting TRBD1. The V gene's germline CDR1 is KGHDR and CDR2 SFDVKD. The ends lost 3 bases at V and 2 bases at J; junction bases unmatched: 5. The CDR3 has 15 residues. The CDR3 nucleotides are TGTGCCACCAGTGATGTCGGGACAGAGCAAGAGACCCAGTACTTC. It yields the protein CATSDVGTEQETQYF.

The chain is built from TRBV20-1 and TRBJ2-2, with 11 bases identical to TRBD1. The junction had 4 bases not matched to a gene; V was cut back by 6 bases and J by 4 bases. Germline CDR1 is DFQATT and CDR2 is SNEGSKA (reference sequence). The CDR3 has 14 amino acids. The CDR3 sequence: CSAGDRGSTGELFF. Written as DNA, the CDR3 is TGCAGTGCGGGGGACAGGGGGTCCACCGGGGAGCTGTTTTTT.

This chain uses TRBV2 with TRBJ1-3; D possibly corresponds to TRBD1 (6 bases). V lost 3 bases and J 4 bases, leaving 13 bases between the germline ends. Germline CDR1 SNHLY, CDR2 FYNNEI. CDR3 length: 15 amino acids. Here the CDR3 reads CASSEQAGEGNTIYF. As DNA, the CDR3 is TGTGCCAGCAGTGAGCAGGCAGGGGAAGGAAACACCATATATTTT.

The chain uses TRBV19 and TRBJ2-6, with 8 positions matching TRBD1. This CDR3 has 18 amino acids. V lost 4 bases, J lost 0 bases, and 8 bases stayed unmatched. Germline V gives CDR1 LNHDA, CDR2 SQIVND (reference sequence). CDR3 amino acids: CASSRDRGYSSGANVLTF. In nucleotides, the CDR3 is TGTGCCAGTAGTAGAGACAGGGGCTACAGCTCTGGGGCCAACGTCCTGACTTTC.

This clonotype was detected only once. This sequence joins TRBV29-1 and TRBJ1-1; 11 nucleotides align to TRBD1. Germline CDR1 and CDR2: SQVTM and ANQGSEA. This CDR3 is 13 amino acids long. The ends lost 6 bases at V and 5 bases at J; junction bases unmatched: 5. The CDR3 DNA reads as TGCAGCGTGGTAGGGACAGGGGGAACTGAAGCTTTCTTT. It codes for CSVVGTGGTEAFF.